This T cell receptor (beta chain) was recorded in a study of T cells in Graves' hyperthyroidism and ophthalmopathy. Study results and caveats: Most thyroid clonotypes expanded above 0.001 appeared in blood too. A model using 13 V-J features told ophthalmopathy apart from stable hyperthyroidism. Model-based prediction identified ophthalmopathy a median roughly 5.9 months prior to its onset.

Regarding this clonotype: Its antigen is currently unknown.

Amplification yielded TCR beta CDR3 regions, with RNA transcripts as the source. HTBI primers drove first-round RT-PCR of the TCR CDR3. From the multiplex PCR reads, TCRdb called clonotypes with MiXCR, one entry per CDR3 protein. The data hold hundreds of thousands of distinct CDR3 sequences, with approximately 14% observed a single time. The CDR3 loop spans 15 amino acids. CDR1 and CDR2 from the germline V gene are SGHVS and FNYEAQ. The J segment lost 4 bases and the V segment lost 4 bases, leaving 7 bases of the junction unmatched. Pregnant or lactating patients were excluded, as were those with uncontrolled infection or other autoimmune disease.

The source is a man aged 18 to 29 with Graves' ophthalmopathy. Sequenced sample: blood. The gene calls are TRBV7-6 and TRBJ1-5, with 7 bases aligning to TRBD1. As DNA, the CDR3 is TGTGCCAGCAGCTCAAAGAGGGGGCCAAATCAGCCCCAGCATTTT. Translation gives CASSSKRGPNQPQHF.